This TCR beta chain was recorded in a study of follicular helper T cells after annual influenza vaccination. Across the study: Days 0, 7 and 28 post-vaccination were the blood draw times. For some subjects, blood spans the 2013-2014, 2014-2015 and 2015-2016 annual vaccinations. Whole-study findings and limits: Yearly vaccinations repeatedly recalled conserved clonotypes in ICOS+CD38+ cTfh.

Comment on this clone: No antigen is known for it.

J was trimmed by 3 bases and V by 6 bases; bases with no gene match: 5. Germline V gene data show CDR1 as MDHEN and CDR2 as SYDVKM. The CDR3 is made up of 14 amino acids. This table comes from immunoSEQ multiplex PCR, and its TCRdb copy is limited to in-frame clones, with some not included. The sample holds roughly 15,000 clones; 84% are singletons and the top ten take about 1.3%. The time point was: 2014-2015 season, 7 days after vaccination. The receptor comes from an adult who received the influenza vaccine. The source material was CXCR5+ CD38- circulating T follicular helper cells from blood, sampled 7 days after influenza vaccination. The sample's subset: circulating Tfh, non-naive CD4+CXCR5+PD-1+ (ICOS+CD38+ or ICOS-CD38-). V usage is TRBV28 and J usage is TRBJ2-3, with TRBD2 identical over 8 bases. In nucleotides, the CDR3 is TGTGCCAGCAGCGGGGGGGAGGGTACAGATACGCAGTATTTT. Translated: CASSGGEGTDTQYF.